The 29 T cell receptor beta chains listed next were all sequenced from one sample in a study of vaccination and CD4 T cells after COVID-19. As to treatment: approximately nine-day PBMC culture with coronavirus spike peptide pools or control peptides (ViraFEST assay). Once obtained from cultured CD4+ T cells, the DNA was sequenced using the Oncomine TCR Beta short-read assay. TCRdb re-derived calls from the PCR reads in MiXCR, one entry per CDR3 protein. This repertoire shows 9,500 to 13,000 distinct CDR3 sequences, about 41% found once; its top ten account for under 14%. No cognate antigen is known for these TCRs. The sample here was CD4+ T cells from blood, cultured in vitro, taken after SARS-CoV-2 vaccination. Every receptor here comes from a human donor who had recovered from COVID-19.

The rearrangement uses TRBV29-1 and TRBJ1-4; D remains ambiguous. V shed 4 bases and J shed 0 bases, with 6 bases lying between them. Looked up from germline, CDR1 is SQVTM and CDR2 is ANQGSEA. The CDR3 extends over 13 amino acids. In nucleotides, the CDR3 is TGCAGCGTTGGAGGAGCAACTAATGAAAAACTGTTTTTT. Translation: CSVGGATNEKLFF.

The chain links TRBV27 to TRBJ1-6; D might be TRBD1 (5 bases). The CDR3 extends over 15 amino acids. Trimming stripped 2 bases from V and 7 bases from J, with 12 bases between. Looked up from germline, CDR1 is MNHEY and CDR2 is SMNVEV (reference sequence). CDR3 DNA: TGTGCCAGCAGTTTAGGGGGGGGGAGGAATTCACCCCTCCACTTT. Encoded protein: CASSLGGGRNSPLHF.

This clonotype was picked up one time. The V gene is TRBV19, the J gene TRBJ2-7; 9 nucleotides agree with TRBD2. Germline CDR1 LNHDA, CDR2 SQIVND (reference sequence). The CDR3 length is 15 residues. The ends lost 4 bases at V and 2 bases at J; junction bases unmatched: 6. DNA of the CDR3: TGTGCCAGTAGTACCCGGGCTAGCGGGGCCTACGAGCAGTACTTC. Its protein is CASSTRASGAYEQYF.

This clonotype is a singleton in its sample. This chain joins TRBV29-1 and TRBJ2-5; TRBD1 matches 8 bases. The CDR3 spans 14 residues. Germline CDR1 and CDR2: SQVTM and ANQGSEA. Losses at the gene ends were 4 bases for V and 7 bases for J; bases not matched to a gene: 11. The CDR3 reads CSVGVRGRGMTQYF. CDR3 nucleotides: TGCAGCGTTGGTGTCAGGGGGCGCGGTATGACCCAGTACTTC. The full variable domain, in which reference TRBV29-1 and TRBJ2-5 provide the parts outside the CDR3, is SAVISQKPSRDICQRGTSLTIQCQVDSQVTMMFWYRQQPGQSLTLIATANQGSEATYESGFVIDKFPISRPNLTFSTLTVSNMSPEDSSIYLCSVGVRGRGMTQYFGPGTRLLVL.

The chain joins TRBV30 to TRBJ1-5; TRBD1 might be the D (6 bases). V lost 2 bases and J 5 bases, leaving 10 bases between the germline ends. Germline CDR1 and CDR2: GTSNPN and SVGIG (reference sequence). The CDR3 runs 13 residues. CDR3 sequence: CAWSQQGYQPQHF. As DNA, the CDR3 is TGTGCCTGGAGTCAACAGGGCTATCAGCCCCAGCATTTT. Using reference TRBV30 and TRBJ1-5 for the parts outside the CDR3, the full variable domain is SQTIHQWPATLVQPVGSPLSLECTVEGTSNPNLYWYRQAAGRGLQLLFYSVGIGQISSEVPQNLSASRPQDRQFILSSKKLLLSDSGFYLCAWSQQGYQPQHFGDGTRLSIL.

This clonotype was detected only a few times. The rearrangement links TRBV7-2 to TRBJ2-5, with 16 bases lining up with TRBD2. CDR1 and CDR2 (germline): SGHTA, FQGNSA. The length of the CDR3 is 18 residues. V shed 1 base, J shed 5 bases, and the junction held 7 bases outside the gene matches. CDR3 protein: CASSLGGTSGRVGETQYF. The CDR3 DNA is TGTGCCAGCAGCTTAGGGGGGACTAGCGGGAGGGTAGGGGAGACCCAGTACTTC.

This sequence joins TRBV5-1 and TRBJ1-1, with D possibly matching TRBD1 (6 bases). This CDR3 contains 14 residues. Germline V lookup: CDR1 SGHRS, CDR2 YFSETQ. V was pared by 3 bases and J by 5 bases, with 14 bases between. In DNA form, the CDR3 reads TGCGCCAGCAGCTCTGACAGGTTAATGACTGAAGCTTTCTTT. It codes for CASSSDRLMTEAFF.

The V gene is TRBV18, the J gene TRBJ1-2; D uncertain. The germline V gene encodes CDR1 KGHSH and CDR2 LQKENI. CDR3 length: 13 amino acids. V shed 4 bases and J shed 3 bases, with 9 bases lying between them. CDR3 nucleotides: TGTGCCAGCTCACTAAGGGATGACTATGGCTACACCTTC. This gives the protein CASSLRDDYGYTF. Based on the CDR3 plus reference TRBV18 and TRBJ1-2, the full variable domain is NAGVMQNPRHLVRRRGQEARLRCSPMKGHSHVYWYRQLPEEGLKFMVYLQKENIIDESGMPKERFSAEFPKEGPSILRIQQVVRGDSAAYFCASSLRDDYGYTFGSGTRLTVV.

The chain couples TRBV9 to TRBJ2-7, with 7 bases matching TRBD1. Germline loops: CDR1 SGDLS, CDR2 YYNGEE. The CDR3 runs 16 residues. J lost 2 bases, V lost 2 bases, and 10 bases had no gene match. The CDR3 sequence is CASSVNPGQSTYEQYF. The CDR3 nucleotides are TGTGCCAGCAGCGTGAACCCGGGACAGTCTACCTACGAGCAGTACTTC.

J is TRBJ2-7 and V is TRBV12-3 or TRBV12-4; D is ambiguous. The V end lost 5 bases, the J end lost 4 bases, and 12 bases lay between the germline ends. CDR3 length equals 13 residues. The CDR3 protein is CASSPRTQYEQYF. CDR3 sequence (DNA): TGTGCCAGCAGTCCAAGGACCCAGTACGAGCAGTACTTC.

The table lists this clonotype with a few counts. CDR3: CATSDRNEQFF. The CDR3 DNA is TGTGCCACCAGTGATCGGAATGAGCAGTTCTTC. The chain recombines TRBV24-1 with TRBJ2-1; D gene uncertain. Looked up from germline, CDR1 is KGHDR and CDR2 is SFDVKD. V was trimmed by 3 bases and J by 7 bases, leaving 3 bases between them. CDR3 size: 11 residues.

This chain connects TRBV18 to TRBJ2-5, with 15 bases identical to TRBD2. CDR3 size: 20 residues. Germline-derived CDR1 and CDR2 are KGHSH and LQKENI. The V and J ends lost 2 bases and 5 bases, in that order; junction bases with no gene match: 15. Here the CDR3 reads CASSPTDPTGLAGGRETQYF. In DNA form, the CDR3 reads TGTGCCAGCTCACCAACCGACCCTACGGGACTAGCGGGAGGTCGGGAGACCCAGTACTTC.

This clonotype has more than one count but fewer than ten. The rearrangement links TRBV7-2 to TRBJ2-1, with D possibly being TRBD1 (5 bases). The CDR3 covers 14 residues. V was shortened by 5 bases and J by 2 bases, with 10 bases between the two germline ends. The germline V gene encodes CDR1 SGHTA and CDR2 FQGNSA. The CDR3 coding sequence is TGTGCCAGCAGCCCCCGACAGACCTACAATGAGCAGTTCTTC. Its translation is CASSPRQTYNEQFF.

As DNA, the CDR3 is TGTGCCAGTACTCGGACTAGCGGGAGCGAGGGGGATGAGCAGTTCTTC. Protein sequence: CASTRTSGSEGDEQFF. The chain uses TRBV19 and TRBJ2-1, with 13 positions matching TRBD2. V lost 7 bases to trimming and J lost 8 bases; unmatched junction nucleotides: 11. Germline CDR1 is LNHDA and CDR2 is SQIVND (reference sequence). The CDR3 has 16 residues.

This clonotype was seen a handful of times. This rearrangement joins TRBV7-9 to TRBJ1-6; D is unresolved. Germline loops: CDR1 SEHNR, CDR2 FQNEAQ (reference sequence). V shed 5 bases and J shed 0 bases, with 14 bases lying between them. The CDR3 loop spans 17 amino acids. The CDR3 DNA sequence: TGTGCCAGCAGCCAGAGGGCCGGGAGCTCCTATAATTCACCCCTCCACTTT. Translation: CASSQRAGSSYNSPLHF. The full variable domain, rest sourced from reference TRBV7-9 and TRBJ1-6, is DTGVSQNPRHKITKRGQNVTFRCDPISEHNRLYWYRQTLGQGPEFLTYFQNEAQLEKSRLLSDRFSAERPKGSFSTLEIQRTEQGDSAMYLCASSQRAGSSYNSPLHFGNGTRLTVT.

This clonotype was found a few times. V is TRBV7-2 and J is TRBJ2-1; 9 nucleotides align to TRBD1. Germline values: CDR1 SGHTA, CDR2 FQGNSA. After removal of 5 bases from V and 3 bases from J, the junction contained 17 bases not matched to a gene. This CDR3 is built from 19 residues. CDR3 loop: CASSNLGTARTGVYNEQFF. The CDR3 bases are TGTGCCAGCAGCAATTTAGGGACGGCAAGGACAGGGGTCTACAATGAGCAGTTCTTC.

A few counts support this clonotype. The chain is built from TRBV24-1 and TRBJ2-3; D gene unclear. V lost 4 bases to trimming and J lost 11 bases, with 15 bases between them. Per germline, CDR1 KGHDR and CDR2 SFDVKD. The CDR3 has 13 amino acids. The CDR3 DNA sequence: TGTGCCACCAGTGAACAAGGACCCGAGGTGCAGTATTTT. Translating it yields CATSEQGPEVQYF.

This CDR3 is CASSPGGGSGWGGYTF. The CDR3 DNA reads as TGTGCCAGCAGCCCCGGGGGGGGCAGCGGGTGGGGCGGCTACACCTTC. V usage is TRBV28 and J usage is TRBJ1-2; D perhaps matches TRBD1 (6 bases). This CDR3 contains 16 residues. V was pared by 6 bases and J by 8 bases, with 25 bases between. Germline CDR1 and CDR2: MDHEN and SYDVKM.

J is TRBJ2-7 and V is TRBV20-1; D remains unclear. Trimming cost V 0 bases and J 1 base, with 7 bases left between them. The CDR3 is made up of 13 amino acids. Germline CDR1 and CDR2: DFQATT and SNEGSKA (reference sequence). The CDR3 nucleotides are TGCAGTGCTAGAGATCCGGGTTCCTACGAGCAGTACTTC. This sequence encodes CSARDPGSYEQYF.

The chain employs TRBV5-4 and TRBJ2-5, with D perhaps TRBD1 (6 bases). Germline V gene sequence: CDR1 SGHNT, CDR2 YYREEE (reference sequence). V was clipped by 0 bases and J by 2 bases, with 8 bases between them. This CDR3 spans 14 amino acids. CDR3 nucleotide sequence: TGTGCCAGCAGCTTGGATCAGGGGCAAGAGACCCAGTACTTC. Translating it yields CASSLDQGQETQYF.

There are a few counts of this clonotype. J is TRBJ1-6 and V is TRBV7-8; D unclear. The CDR3 spans 12 residues. CDR1 is SGHVS, CDR2 FQNEAQ, per germline. V was cut by 3 bases and J by 14 bases, with 11 bases left in between. In DNA form, the CDR3 reads TGTGCCAGCAGCTTTTTTGGGGAATCCCTCCACTTT. Translating it yields CASSFFGESLHF.

This clonotype is labeled as large (0.1 to 1%). The rearrangement joins TRBV6-5 to TRBJ1-2; 7 nucleotides align to TRBD1. Germline CDR1 MNHEY, CDR2 SVGAGI. With 2 bases clipped from V and 4 bases from J, the junction kept 7 bases outside the gene matches. This CDR3 comprises 15 residues. CDR3 DNA sequence: TGTGCCAGCAGTTACATTCAGACAGGGAGCTATGGCTACACCTTC. Protein product: CASSYIQTGSYGYTF.

This chain connects TRBV30 to TRBJ1-5; a weak D match, TRBD1 (5 bases). Trimming removed 4 bases from V and 2 bases from J, with 15 bases in between. In germline, CDR1 is GTSNPN, CDR2 SVGIG (reference sequence). The CDR3 spans 15 residues. The CDR3: CAWTAGGTGNQPQHF. The CDR3 nucleotides read TGTGCCTGGACAGCGGGGGGGACGGGCAATCAGCCCCAGCATTTT.

This clonotype was observed a single time. The chain employs TRBV21-1 and TRBJ2-2. TRBV21-1 is labeled a pseudogene. CDR3 length: 12 amino acids. The CDR3 sequence: CASSKVSGELFF. As DNA, the CDR3 is TGTGCCAGCAGCAAAGTGAGCGGGGAGCTGTTTTTT.

This clonotype was seen a handful of times. The genes are TRBV20-1 and TRBJ2-2; D remains unclear. The CDR3 consists of 13 residues. Germline loops: CDR1 DFQATT, CDR2 SNEGSKA (reference sequence). The V end lost 3 bases, the J end lost 4 bases, and 9 bases lay between the germline ends. The chain's CDR3 is CSASGQITGELFF. CDR3 coding DNA: TGCAGTGCTAGTGGTCAGATCACCGGGGAGCTGTTTTTT.

The gene calls are TRBV6-5 and TRBJ2-1; D is undetermined. Per germline, CDR1 MNHEY and CDR2 SVGAGI. The CDR3 is made up of 14 amino acids. The V and J ends lost 4 bases and 7 bases respectively, with 14 bases between them. CDR3 nucleotides: TGTGCCAGCAGTTTCCACCCTGTCAAAAATGAGCAGTTCTTC. Translated, it gives CASSFHPVKNEQFF.

This clonotype was picked up a small number of times. The chain combines TRBV7-2 with TRBJ1-1; possibly TRBD1 for D (5 bases). V was cut by 5 bases and J by 4 bases, with 11 bases left in between. CDR3 length: 13 residues. Germline values: CDR1 SGHTA, CDR2 FQGNSA. The CDR3 DNA is TGTGCCAGCAGCGGCCAGGGCGGCACTGAAGCTTTCTTT. This sequence encodes CASSGQGGTEAFF.

This rearrangement joins TRBV6-2 or TRBV6-3 to TRBJ2-3; D call uncertain. Germline V gives CDR1 MNHEY, CDR2 SVGEGT. Trimming removed 2 bases from V and 4 bases from J, with 10 bases in between. This CDR3 is 14 amino acids long. CDR3 nucleotides: TGTGCCAGCAGTTACGTGCGTGGAGCAGATACGCAGTATTTT. Amino acid sequence: CASSYVRGADTQYF.

A few counts support this clonotype. The V gene is TRBV15, the J gene TRBJ2-5, with D unresolved. Trimming took off 1 base at V and 5 bases at J, with 14 bases between the two ends. Germline V gene sequence: CDR1 LNHNV, CDR2 YYDKDF (reference sequence). The CDR3 consists of 15 residues. Here the CDR3 DNA reads TGTGCCACCAGCAGAGGAACGGCGCAGGTTGAGACCCAGTACTTC. As protein: CATSRGTAQVETQYF.